The 23 T cell receptor beta chains below all came from one sample that was sequenced in a study of T cells in localized non-small cell lung cancer. Sequencing was performed with immunoSEQ multiplex PCR; in TCRdb, only in-frame clones are kept and a portion is missing. Here the sample spans fewer than 40,000 clones, more than 75% being singletons. The input for sequencing was peripheral blood, taken before any cancer treatment. These receptors came from a male donor older than 55 with stage III lung adenocarcinoma.

This chain connects TRBV7-9 to TRBJ2-1; 7 bases align to TRBD1. J lost 0 bases, V lost 5 bases, and 4 bases had no gene match. From germline, CDR1 is SEHNR and CDR2 FQNEAQ (reference sequence). The CDR3 is 15 residues long. The CDR3 sequence: CASSTGQASYNEQFF. The CDR3 DNA reads TGTGCCAGCAGCACCGGACAGGCCTCCTACAATGAGCAGTTCTTC.

This chain uses TRBV4-1 with TRBJ1-1; D may be TRBD1 (6 bases). Trimming removed 3 bases at V and 1 base at J, with 15 bases between. This CDR3 contains 16 residues. CDR1 is MGHRA and CDR2 is YSYEKL in the germline V gene. CDR3 region: CASSHVTGRKNTEAFF. The CDR3 nucleotides are TGCGCCAGCAGCCACGTTACAGGGAGGAAGAACACTGAAGCTTTCTTT.

The chain joins TRBV19 to TRBJ1-6, with no clear D. Per the germline V gene, CDR1 is LNHDA and CDR2 is SQIVND (reference sequence). The V end was cut by 4 bases, the J end by 10 bases, with 14 bases between. The CDR3 is 14 residues long. This CDR3 is CASSTRRGISPLHF. As DNA, the CDR3 is TGTGCCAGTAGTACCCGGAGAGGAATCTCACCCCTCCACTTT.

The V gene is TRBV29-1, the J gene TRBJ2-5, with D perhaps matching TRBD1 (6 bases). The ends were cut back, 5 bases at V and 2 bases at J, with 18 bases in the middle. The CDR3 loop spans 15 amino acids. Germline CDR1 and CDR2: SQVTM and ANQGSEA. CDR3 DNA: TGCAGCGTTCTCTTTTCAGGGGTCTATCAAGAGACCCAGTACTTC. This encodes CSVLFSGVYQETQYF.

The chain carries TRBV7-9 and TRBJ2-3, with TRBD2 matching over 7 bases. This CDR3 region has 15 residues. V trimming: 5 bases; J trimming: 1 base; junction bases outside the gene matches: 6. The germline V gene encodes CDR1 SEHNR and CDR2 FQNEAQ (reference sequence). The chain's CDR3 is CASSQASGGTDTQYF. The CDR3 coding sequence is TGTGCCAGCAGCCAAGCTAGCGGCGGCACAGATACGCAGTATTTT.

This chain connects TRBV5-1 to TRBJ2-3; D unclear. Germline V lookup: CDR1 SGHRS, CDR2 YFSETQ. This CDR3 has 13 amino acids. V lost 0 bases and J 5 bases, leaving 7 bases between the germline ends. This chain's CDR3 is CASSLDSLDTQYF. The CDR3 DNA sequence: TGCGCCAGCAGCTTGGACAGCCTAGATACGCAGTATTTT.

V gene TRBV11-2 combines with J gene TRBJ2-1, with 8 bases fitting TRBD2. The germline V gene encodes CDR1 SGHAT and CDR2 FQNNGV. The CDR3 is 15 residues long. V gave up 1 base and J gave up 3 bases; unmatched junction bases: 2. The CDR3 DNA is TGTGCCAGCAGCTTAGCTAGCGGGCGCTACAATGAGCAGTTCTTC. Its protein is CASSLASGRYNEQFF.

This clone came up once. The genes are TRBV18 and TRBJ2-5, with D unresolved. Trimming left V 4 bases short and J 2 bases short, with 8 bases between. The CDR3 runs to 13 residues. Germline V gene data show CDR1 as KGHSH and CDR2 as LQKENI. The CDR3 DNA reads TGTGCCAGCTCACAGACCCTTCAAGAGACCCAGTACTTC. It specifies CASSQTLQETQYF.

The CDR3 spells CASSQMAGGADIQYF. CDR3 DNA: TGTGCCAGCAGCCAAATGGCAGGGGGCGCAGACATTCAGTACTTC. J is TRBJ2-4 and V is TRBV6-5; 8 nucleotides match TRBD1. Germline V lookup: CDR1 MNHEY, CDR2 SVGAGI. Losses at the gene ends were 6 bases for V and 8 bases for J; bases not matched to a gene: 12. The length of the CDR3 is 15 residues.

This chain connects TRBV6-5 to TRBJ2-1; D gene unclear. Trimming removed 8 bases at V and 8 bases at J, with 22 bases between. The CDR3 extends over 15 amino acids. CDR1 MNHEY and CDR2 SVGAGI come from the germline V gene. The DNA for the CDR3 is TGTGCCAGCTTTAGTACGGGCCGTGGCCGCGATGAGCAGTTCTTC. Translating it yields CASFSTGRGRDEQFF.

V gene TRBV27 combines with J gene TRBJ1-3; D is undetermined. This CDR3 region has 14 residues. With 0 bases removed from V and 1 base from J, the gap between germline ends came to 4 bases. CDR1 and CDR2 from the germline V gene are MNHEY and SMNVEV (reference sequence). The CDR3 DNA reads as TGTGCCAGCAGTTTATCCCGGTCTGGAAACACCATATATTTT. This sequence encodes CASSLSRSGNTIYF.

The chain has TRBV13 and TRBJ1-2, with D hard to call. Germline CDR1 is PRHDT and CDR2 is FYEKMQ (reference sequence). There are 11 residues in the CDR3. The V and J ends lost 5 bases and 4 bases respectively, with 5 bases between them. The CDR3 DNA reads as TGTGCCAGCAGCGCTGCCTATGGCTACACCTTC. This sequence encodes CASSAAYGYTF.

This clone was counted a few times. The rearrangement links TRBV28 to TRBJ2-7; 10 positions match TRBD1. Germline V lookup: CDR1 MDHEN, CDR2 SYDVKM. CDR3 length: 16 residues. V was pared by 6 bases and J by 3 bases, with 11 bases of the junction left unmatched. This CDR3 is CASRRPGTGENYEQYF. Written as DNA, the CDR3 is TGTGCCAGCAGGCGACCTGGGACAGGGGAAAACTACGAGCAGTACTTC.

This chain connects TRBV27 to TRBJ1-1, with D possibly being TRBD1 (5 bases). V was pared by 6 bases and J by 0 bases, with 17 bases between. CDR1 is MNHEY, CDR2 SMNVEV, per germline (reference sequence). CDR3 length equals 16 residues. This CDR3 reads CASSHSQGRVNTEAFF. CDR3 bases: TGTGCCAGCAGCCACTCCCAGGGTAGGGTGAACACTGAAGCTTTCTTT.

The chain couples TRBV9 to TRBJ2-3; 8 bases are a match to TRBD2. The CDR3 totals 15 residues. Trimming at V came to 3 bases and at J to 4 bases, leaving 7 bases not matched to a gene. The germline gives CDR1 SGDLS, CDR2 YYNGEE. The CDR3 sequence is CASSAGTRSADTQYF. The DNA for the CDR3 is TGTGCCAGCAGCGCAGGGACTAGATCCGCAGATACGCAGTATTTT.

The chain couples TRBV7-2 to TRBJ1-3; 7 bases align to TRBD1. This CDR3 has 15 amino acids. Germline loops: CDR1 SGHTA, CDR2 FQGNSA. After removal of 5 bases from V and 8 bases from J, the junction contained 12 bases not matched to a gene. The CDR3: CASSPHLGQADTIYF. CDR3 DNA sequence: TGTGCCAGCAGCCCACACCTCGGACAGGCGGACACCATATATTTT.

The chain employs TRBV21-1 and TRBJ2-2; TRBD2, the D gene given by the table, was not confirmed from the DNA. TRBV21-1 is a pseudogene segment. This CDR3 has 13 residues. In nucleotides, the CDR3 is TGTGCCAGCAGCCTTCTAAACACCGGGGAGCTGTTTTTT. Translating gives CASSLLNTGELFF.

The chain employs TRBV6-6 and TRBJ1-5; D unresolved. Germline V gives CDR1 MNHNY, CDR2 SVGAGI (reference sequence). The CDR3 totals 16 residues. The ends were cut back, 3 bases at V and 0 bases at J, with 12 bases in the middle. The CDR3 DNA sequence: TGTGCCAGCAGTTATAGCATGCCTTATAGCAATCAGCCCCAGCATTTT. It encodes CASSYSMPYSNQPQHF.

This clone appeared a single time. V is TRBV28 and J is TRBJ1-2; D unresolved. V lost 3 bases and J 4 bases, leaving 24 bases between the germline ends. The CDR3 is 18 residues long. Germline-derived CDR1 and CDR2 are MDHEN and SYDVKM. CDR3 region: CASSFQSGAVLGGYGYTF. The CDR3 bases are TGTGCCAGCAGTTTTCAATCGGGTGCTGTTCTAGGTGGCTATGGCTACACCTTC.

The CDR3, as DNA: TGTGCCAGCAGAAGACTAGCGGGAGACACCGGGGAGCTGTTTTTT. It yields the protein CASRRLAGDTGELFF. The V call is TRBV6-6, the J call TRBJ2-2; 12 positions match TRBD2. The CDR3 sequence is 15 residues long. J lost 3 bases, V lost 6 bases, and 2 bases had no gene match. Germline CDR1 MNHNY, CDR2 SVGAGI (reference sequence).

This clone was observed a single time. V usage is TRBV11-2 and J usage is TRBJ1-5, with D perhaps TRBD1 (5 bases). The length of the CDR3 is 15 residues. From germline, CDR1 is SGHAT and CDR2 FQNNGV. Between the trimmed V and J ends, which lost 0 bases and 2 bases, there was a span of 8 bases. This CDR3 reads CASSLEGLGNQPQHF. The CDR3 nucleotides read TGTGCCAGCAGCTTAGAGGGGCTCGGCAATCAGCCCCAGCATTTT.

This clone appeared once. V is TRBV6-1 and J is TRBJ2-7; no definite D call. Germline V gives CDR1 MNHNS, CDR2 SASEGT. Trimming pared 3 bases from V and 3 bases from J, leaving 12 bases between. The CDR3 totals 14 residues. Here the CDR3 DNA reads TGTGCCAGCAGTGATGTAATTTTAAGCTACGAGCAGTACTTC. Translated: CASSDVILSYEQYF.

CDR3 protein: CASAGRKNTEAFF. DNA of the CDR3: TGTGCCAGCGCAGGACGAAAGAACACTGAAGCTTTCTTT. The chain is built from TRBV6-5 and TRBJ1-1; D remains ambiguous. The CDR3 extends over 13 amino acids. V was trimmed by 8 bases and J by 1 base, leaving 11 bases between them. The V gene's germline CDR1 is MNHEY and CDR2 SVGAGI.